This T cell receptor beta chain was found in a study of cytomegalovirus exposure and HLA in healthy donors. As for the study in general: Samples from HLA-typed donors yielded about 85 million unique TCRs in an early data release.

The PCR made use of 60 Vbeta and 13 Jbeta primers. Produced via immunoSEQ multiplex PCR; TCRdb's table is partial and in-frame only. Of about 190,000 clones listed, about 83% were seen once; the top ten hold roughly 10%. Trimming pared 8 bases from V and 4 bases from J, leaving 14 bases between. Germline V gives CDR1 MNHNY, CDR2 SVGAGI (reference sequence). This CDR3 comprises 13 residues. The sample consisted of PBMCs. V gene TRBV6-6 combines with J gene TRBJ2-5; the D is unclear. The TCR comes from a woman between 50 and 59 years old in good health and CMV-seropositive. The CDR3 loop reads CASRAKRSETQYF. Written as DNA, the CDR3 is TGTGCCAGCCGAGCTAAGCGTTCAGAGACCCAGTACTTC.